A selection of T cell receptor beta chains follows, all from one sample in a study of blood T cell repertoires in COVID-19. The assay was immunoSEQ multiplex PCR, and TCRdb's table has in-frame clones only and misses some. The sample lists under 250,000 clones, about 82% occurring once. Sequencing used peripheral blood. These receptors were collected from a man aged 80 or over with acute or convalescent COVID-19. CDR3s include the opening cysteine and the closing phenylalanine or tryptophan. D genes are given only for firm matches. Clone sizes are given selectively: once, few, many, or a class where the clone is expanded.

D,J,V,size,DNA,CDR3
.,TRBJ2-5,TRBV10-3,.,TGTGCCACCGCCTCCGGAGGGGAGGAGACCCAGTACTTC,CATASGGEETQYF
TRBD1,TRBJ1-1,TRBV27,.,TGTGCCAGCAGTGCCCGCAGGGGGCGGACTGAAGCTTTCTTT,CASSARRGRTEAFF
TRBD1,TRBJ1-1,TRBV29-1,once,TGCAGCGTTGAAGTTGGGGGACAGGGGGACGCTGAAGCTTTCTTT,CSVEVGGQGDAEAFF
TRBD1,TRBJ1-4,TRBV9,.,TGTGCCAGCAGCGTAGACAGGGGATCAACTAATGAAAAACTGTTTTTT,CASSVDRGSTNEKLFF
.,TRBJ1-4,TRBV19,.,TGTGCCAGTAGTATGACACCCTCTGGTGAAAAACTGTTTTTT,CASSMTPSGEKLFF
.,TRBJ2-1,TRBV6-5,few,TGTGCCAGCAGCAGAAACCTAGGTGGGCAGTTCTTC,CASSRNLGGQFF
TRBD1,TRBJ1-2,TRBV6-5,.,TGTGCCAGCAGGGAGACAGGGTCGGATGGCTACACCTTC,CASRETGSDGYTF
.,TRBJ1-2,TRBV28,.,TGTGCCAGCAGTTCCTCCACTCTTAACTATGGCTACACCTTC,CASSSSTLNYGYTF
.,TRBJ2-7,TRBV18,few,TGTGCCAGCTCACCACCTAGCGGTAGCTCCTACGAGCAGTACTTC,CASSPPSGSSYEQYF
.,TRBJ1-3,TRBV7-2,.,TGTGCCAGCAGCTTAGCAGCGGACGGCTCTGGAAACACCATATATTTT,CASSLAADGSGNTIYF
.,TRBJ2-2,TRBV5-8,.,TGTGCCAGCAGCCCCCATACAGGTTCCGCGAACACCGGGGAGCTGTTTTTT,CASSPHTGSANTGELFF
.,TRBJ1-2,TRBV9,.,TGTGCCAGCAGCCCGGGGGGTACCTCCAGCTATGGCTACACCTTC,CASSPGGTSSYGYTF
TRBD1,TRBJ2-1,TRBV10-1,.,TGCGCCAGCAGTGAGGCCGGGACAGGGGTTATTAATGAGCAGTTCTTC,CASSEAGTGVINEQFF
.,TRBJ2-3,TRBV28,.,TGTGCCAGCAGTTTCCCCCTCACCGTTGGGGGCGCAGATACGCAGTATTTT,CASSFPLTVGGADTQYF
TRBD2,TRBJ2-5,TRBV4-2,once,TGTGCCAGCAGCCAAGGACTAGCGGGAGACCCGGCCCAGTACTTC,CASSQGLAGDPAQYF
TRBD2,TRBJ2-1,TRBV4-3,.,TGCGCCAGCAGCCAAGGAGTCCAGCGGGGGGGCATAAATGAGCAGTTCTTC,CASSQGVQRGGINEQFF
TRBD1,TRBJ1-2,TRBV28,.,TGTGCCATCTCCGGACAGGGCGAGTATGGCTACACCTTC,CAISGQGEYGYTF
.,TRBJ2-1,TRBV5-1,.,TGCGCCAGCAGCTTGGAAGGACAAAAGCAGTTCTTC,CASSLEGQKQFF
TRBD1,TRBJ1-2,TRBV4-2,.,TGTGCCAGCAGCCAGGGGGACAGGTTGGCCTATGGCTACACCTTC,CASSQGDRLAYGYTF
.,TRBJ1-2,TRBV2,.,TGTGCCAGCAGTGAGACAGCCCTCTATGGCTACACCTTC,CASSETALYGYTF
TRBD1,TRBJ1-1,TRBV28,.,TGTGCCAGCTGGAGCGGGACAGGGATAATGAACACTGAAGCTTTCTTT,CASWSGTGIMNTEAFF
.,TRBJ2-7,TRBV21-1,few,TGTGCCAGCAGCAACCACAGGGGGCGCTGGATCTACGAGCAGTACTTC,CASSNHRGRWIYEQYF
.,TRBJ2-3,TRBV5-1,.,TGCGCCAGCAGTTTTTACACAGATACGCAGTATTTT,CASSFYTDTQYF
.,TRBJ1-1,TRBV5-6,.,TGTGCCAGCAGCTTGTTTAGGGGGAACACTGAAGCTTTCTTT,CASSLFRGNTEAFF
.,TRBJ1-1,TRBV7-9,.,TGTGCCAGCAGCCTCCCACAGAAGCTGAACACTGAAGCTTTCTTT,CASSLPQKLNTEAFF
TRBD1,TRBJ1-6,TRBV3-1/TRBV3-2,.,TGTGCCAGCAGCCAAGATCTGACAGGGGGGGGCTCACCCCTCCACTTT,CASSQDLTGGGSPLHF
.,TRBJ2-1,TRBV7-9,once,TGTGCCAGCAGCTCACAGGAGCGCCCGGTTAATGAGCAGTTCTTC,CASSSQERPVNEQFF
TRBD1,TRBJ1-1,TRBV7-8,.,TGTGCCAGCAGCTTGGGGACAGGGGGTAATGAAGCTTTCTTT,CASSLGTGGNEAFF
.,TRBJ2-7,TRBV5-1,once,TGCGCCAGCAGCTTGAGCGGATTCTACGAGCAGTACTTC,CASSLSGFYEQYF
TRBD1,TRBJ1-6,TRBV4-3,.,TGCGCCAGCAGCGGGGGACAGGGGAGGACCTATAATTCACCCCTCCACTTT,CASSGGQGRTYNSPLHF
.,TRBJ2-1,TRBV29-1,.,TGCAGCGTTGACAGGGTCCTAGTTAAGTCCCAGTTCTTC,CSVDRVLVKSQFF
TRBD2,TRBJ2-7,TRBV2,once,TGTGCCAGCAGTGGGCTCTTCCCGGGGGGGGCCTACGAGCAGTACTTC,CASSGLFPGGAYEQYF
TRBD1,TRBJ1-1,TRBV28,.,TGTGCCAGCAGTGCCTTCGACAGGGATACTTTCTTT,CASSAFDRDTFF
TRBD2,TRBJ2-7,TRBV28,few,TGTGCCAGCAGTTCCCCGGGACTAGGCTACGAGCAGTACTTC,CASSSPGLGYEQYF
.,TRBJ1-2,TRBV7-9,.,TGTGCCAGCAGCTTAGACAGTTCGTACGGCTACACCTTC,CASSLDSSYGYTF
TRBD1,TRBJ1-2,TRBV3-1/TRBV3-2,few,TGTGCCAGCAGCCAGAACGACAGGGTAATCAATGGCTACACCTTC,CASSQNDRVINGYTF
TRBD2,TRBJ2-3,TRBV27,once,TGTGCCAGCAGTTTGGGCGGGGGGGTAGATACGCAGTATTTT,CASSLGGGVDTQYF
.,TRBJ2-7,TRBV2,once,TGTGCCAGCAGCGACAGTCCTCTTTACGAGCAGTACTTC,CASSDSPLYEQYF
.,TRBJ1-5,TRBV27,.,TGTGCCAGCAGCGCAGGGGTAGGCAGCAATCAGCCCCAGCATTTT,CASSAGVGSNQPQHF
TRBD2,TRBJ2-5,TRBV7-7,.,TGTGCTAGCAGCCTCCGCATGAGACTAGCGGCCCAAGAGACCCAGTACTTC,CASSLRMRLAAQETQYF
.,TRBJ1-5,TRBV6-6,.,TGTGCCAGCAGGCCAGGGGGCAATCAGCCCCAGCATTTT,CASRPGGNQPQHF
.,TRBJ2-7,TRBV19,.,TGTGCCAGTAGCCCTATAGGGGAACTCTACGAGCAGTACTTC,CASSPIGELYEQYF
TRBD1,TRBJ2-7,TRBV18,.,TGTGCCAGCTCACCAAGGGCCAACAGGGGCTCCTACGAGCAGTACTTC,CASSPRANRGSYEQYF
TRBD2,TRBJ2-2,TRBV28,.,TGTGCCAGCAGCGGGGGGGGACTCCTCACCAGGGAGCTGTTTTTT,CASSGGGLLTRELFF
.,TRBJ1-5,TRBV5-5,.,TGTGCCAGCAGGTTATTGGGCGATTCCAATCAGCCCCAGCATTTT,CASRLLGDSNQPQHF
.,TRBJ2-5,TRBV7-8,once,TGTGCCAGTTCCAGGGCCCAAGAGACCCAGTACTTC,CASSRAQETQYF
.,TRBJ2-2,TRBV7-7,.,TGTGCTAGCAGCTTAGGACCTAGCACCGGGGAGCTGTTTTTT,CASSLGPSTGELFF
.,TRBJ1-3,TRBV15,.,TGTGCCACCAGCCCCAGGGACTCTGGAAACACCATATATTTT,CATSPRDSGNTIYF
.,TRBJ2-3,TRBV29-1,.,TGCAGCGTTGCAGAGGGCAGGGGAAGAGATACGCAGTATTTT,CSVAEGRGRDTQYF
.,TRBJ1-6,TRBV7-9,.,TGTGCCAGCAGCCCCATGAGAGCAGGTTATAATTCACCCCTCCACTTT,CASSPMRAGYNSPLHF
.,TRBJ1-5,TRBV18,.,TGTGCCAGCTCACCGTCCCGACACTCCAGTCAGCCCCAGCATTTT,CASSPSRHSSQPQHF
.,TRBJ2-7,TRBV6-5,.,TGTGCCAGCACCCCCAACGGTCTCGGCGAGCAGTACTTC,CASTPNGLGEQYF
TRBD1,TRBJ1-5,TRBV10-1,.,TGCGCCAGGGGCCTTACCAGGGGGCATGCGAAGCAGCCCCAGCATTTT,CARGLTRGHAKQPQHF
TRBD1,TRBJ1-5,TRBV19,.,TGTGCCAGCGGCGGGACAGGGCATCAGCCCCAGCATTTT,CASGGTGHQPQHF
.,TRBJ1-5,TRBV28,.,TGTGCCAGCAGTACACCTCGGAGTTTAGGCCAGCCCCAGCATTTT,CASSTPRSLGQPQHF
.,TRBJ1-2,TRBV27,.,TGTGCCAGCAGTTTAGTAGCTAACTATGGCTACACCTTC,CASSLVANYGYTF
.,TRBJ2-1,TRBV27,.,TGTGCCAGCAGTTTATCTATGGTCCAGAATGAGCAGTTCTTC,CASSLSMVQNEQFF
.,TRBJ2-6,TRBV9,.,TGTGCCAGCAGCGTAGTTCGGTCTGGGGCCAACGTCCTGACTTTC,CASSVVRSGANVLTF